The 16 T cell receptor beta chains presented below share a single source sample, sequenced in a study of beta chain features in type 1 diabetes. Expressed TCRB transcripts were sequenced after all isolated RNA was converted to cDNA. Assay used: immunoSEQ multiplex PCR; TCRdb lists only in-frame clones, some missing. The sample includes 250,000 to 300,000 clones, 8% of them seen just once. The specimen sequenced was central memory CD4+ T cells from blood. The source is a woman aged 18-29 years in good health.

V is TRBV5-6 and J is TRBJ2-1, with 14 bases lining up with TRBD2. The germline V gene encodes CDR1 SGHDT and CDR2 YYEEEE. The CDR3 consists of 16 residues. V lost 0 bases to trimming and J lost 4 bases; unmatched junction nucleotides: 0. The CDR3 spells CASSLGLAGGYNEQFF. CDR3 DNA sequence: TGTGCCAGCAGCTTGGGACTAGCGGGAGGGTACAATGAGCAGTTCTTC.

This clone showed up just a few times. The chain couples TRBV10-3 to TRBJ1-1; TRBD1 might be the D (6 bases). The CDR3 is made up of 15 amino acids. Germline values: CDR1 ENHRY, CDR2 SYGVKD. V lost 6 bases, J lost 10 bases, and 24 bases lay in between. The CDR3 region is CAISQETQGGSGAFF. In DNA, the CDR3 is TGTGCCATCAGCCAGGAAACACAAGGGGGGTCGGGAGCTTTCTTT.

The J gene is TRBJ2-7, the V gene TRBV5-6; perhaps TRBD1 as D (5 bases). CDR3 size: 14 residues. V was trimmed by 1 base and J by 3 bases, leaving 11 bases between them. CDR1 and CDR2 from the germline V gene are SGHDT and YYEEEE. The CDR3 sequence is CASSLWPGRYEQYV. The CDR3 coding sequence is TGTGCCAGCAGCTTGTGGCCAGGGCGCTACGAGCAGTACGTC.

The CDR3 loop reads CASSVAVRSSYNEQFF. CDR3 nucleotides: TGTGCCAGCAGCGTAGCTGTGAGGAGCTCCTACAATGAGCAGTTCTTC. This rearrangement joins TRBV9 to TRBJ2-1; D is unclear. The CDR3 runs 16 residues. The germline V and J ends were trimmed by 0 bases and 0 bases, with 10 bases remaining between them. CDR1 is SGDLS, CDR2 YYNGEE, per germline.

This clone was observed many times. This sample includes further DNA sequences coding for the same CDR3. The chain combines TRBV18 with TRBJ1-1; 8 positions agree with TRBD1. The germline gives CDR1 KGHSH, CDR2 LQKENI. The CDR3 spans 14 residues. The V and J ends lost 4 bases and 1 base, in that order; junction bases with no gene match: 2. In DNA form, the CDR3 reads TGTGCCAGCTCACGGGACAGGAAGAACACTGAAGCTTTCTTT. Amino acids: CASSRDRKNTEAFF.

This clone was seen only a few times. The chain recombines TRBV28 with TRBJ2-5; D uncertain. V lost 2 bases, J lost 5 bases, and 15 bases lay in between. The CDR3 contains 15 residues. Germline V lookup: CDR1 MDHEN, CDR2 SYDVKM. The CDR3 DNA follows: TGTGCCAGCAGTTTAATCGGCGGAATAGGGGAGACCCAGTACTTC. The encoded protein is CASSLIGGIGETQYF.

This chain connects TRBV7-9 to TRBJ2-1, with unresolved D. Germline V gene lookup returns CDR1 SEHNR and CDR2 FQNEAQ (reference sequence). The CDR3 consists of 15 residues. V lost 1 base, J lost 0 bases, and 7 bases lay in between. CDR3 DNA sequence: TGTGCCAGCAGCTTAGTGGCGAGCTCCTACAATGAGCAGTTCTTC. Translation gives CASSLVASSYNEQFF.

The chain combines TRBV4-1 with TRBJ2-5; TRBD2 is a possible D gene (5 bases). The germline V gene encodes CDR1 MGHRA and CDR2 YSYEKL. V lost 4 bases to trimming and J lost 7 bases, with 25 bases between them. The CDR3 is made up of 17 amino acids. The CDR3 protein is CASSPQKSGPRGGTQYF. Here the CDR3 DNA reads TGCGCCAGCAGCCCTCAAAAGAGTGGGCCCCGCGGAGGGACCCAGTACTTC.

This clone was found a few times. J is TRBJ2-7 and V is TRBV7-8, with TRBD1 identical over 8 bases. Germline V gives CDR1 SGHVS, CDR2 FQNEAQ. The junction had 7 bases not matched to a gene; V was cut back by 4 bases and J by 2 bases. The CDR3 length is 15 residues. CDR3 sequence (DNA): TGTGCCAGCAGCTACGCAGGGGGCCGAACCTACGAGCAGTACTTC. Translating it yields CASSYAGGRTYEQYF.

J is TRBJ2-5 and V is TRBV6-1; TRBD1 might be the D (7 bases). The CDR3 runs to 15 residues. The V gene lost 4 bases and the J gene lost 5 bases, with 17 bases spanning the gap. Germline V gene sequence: CDR1 MNHNS, CDR2 SASEGT. The CDR3 sequence is CASSAGGTTSETQYF. The CDR3 DNA reads as TGTGCCAGCAGTGCAGGGGGGACCACCAGCGAGACCCAGTACTTC.

The chain recombines TRBV7-3 with TRBJ2-6; no reliable D call. V gave up 5 bases and J gave up 3 bases, with 14 bases separating them. The length of the CDR3 is 16 residues. The germline gives CDR1 SGHTA, CDR2 FQGTGA. The CDR3 loop is CASSARSGNGANVLTF. The CDR3 region has the DNA TGTGCCAGCAGCGCCCGCTCCGGCAATGGGGCCAACGTCCTGACTTTC.

The genes are TRBV18 and TRBJ2-5; D is unclear. Germline values: CDR1 KGHSH, CDR2 LQKENI. CDR3 length: 10 residues. V was clipped by 4 bases and J by 4 bases, with 1 base between them. CDR3 region: CASSRETQYF. Written as DNA, the CDR3 is TGTGCCAGCTCACGAGAGACCCAGTACTTC.

This clone was seen only a few times. V is TRBV7-2 and J is TRBJ2-6; D possibly corresponds to TRBD1 (5 bases). The ends were cut back, 3 bases at V and 2 bases at J, with 5 bases in the middle. Looked up from germline, CDR1 is SGHTA and CDR2 is FQGNSA. CDR3 size: 14 residues. The CDR3 DNA follows: TGTGCCAGCAGCTTCAGGGCTGGGGCCAACGTCCTGACTTTC. Translation: CASSFRAGANVLTF. The variable domain in full, with the rest retrieved from reference TRBV7-2 and TRBJ2-6, is GAGVSQSPSNKVTEKGKDVELRCDPISGHTALYWYRQSLGQGLEFLIYFQGNSAPDKSGLPSDRFSAERTGGSVSTLTIQRTQQEDSAVYLCASSFRAGANVLTFGAGSRLTVL.

The chain uses TRBV10-3 and TRBJ2-3; TRBD2 matches 7 bases. Germline V gene data show CDR1 as ENHRY and CDR2 as SYGVKD. J gave up 6 bases and V 0 bases, and 6 bases lay outside the gene matches. The CDR3 contains 15 residues. CDR3 sequence (DNA): TGTGCCATCAGTGAGTCGGGCGGGAGTACGGATACGCAGTATTTT. Translating gives CAISESGGSTDTQYF.

The table lists this clone with a few counts. The J gene is TRBJ2-5, the V gene TRBV27, with D maybe TRBD2 (7 bases). Trimming stripped 4 bases from V and 4 bases from J, with 13 bases between. Germline assignment: CDR1 MNHEY and CDR2 SMNVEV (reference sequence). The CDR3 runs to 14 residues. CDR3 sequence reads: CASSSWGGRETQYF. The CDR3 nucleotides are TGTGCCAGCAGTTCGTGGGGGGGCAGAGAGACCCAGTACTTC.

This clone was observed a few times. The sample holds other DNA sequences that translate to the same CDR3. V and J are TRBV6-5 and TRBJ1-5; D is unresolved. Per the germline V gene, CDR1 is MNHEY and CDR2 is SVGAGI. The CDR3 sequence is 13 residues long. V was clipped by 2 bases and J by 4 bases, with 6 bases between them. The CDR3 sequence is CASSYGRNQPQHF. In DNA form, the CDR3 reads TGTGCCAGCAGTTACGGACGGAATCAGCCCCAGCATTTT.